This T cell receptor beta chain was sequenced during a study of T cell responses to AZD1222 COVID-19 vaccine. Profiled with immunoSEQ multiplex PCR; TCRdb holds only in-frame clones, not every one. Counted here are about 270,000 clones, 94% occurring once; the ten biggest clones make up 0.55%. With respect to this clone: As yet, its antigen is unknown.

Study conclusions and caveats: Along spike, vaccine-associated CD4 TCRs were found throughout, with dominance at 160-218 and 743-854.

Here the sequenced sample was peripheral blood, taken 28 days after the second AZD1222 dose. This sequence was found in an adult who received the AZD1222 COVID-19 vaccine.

CDR3 residues: CASSLGGTSQGNEQFF. The CDR3 DNA is TGCGCCAGCAGCTTAGGGGGGACTAGCCAAGGCAATGAGCAGTTCTTC. The chain carries TRBV5-1 and TRBJ2-1; TRBD2 matches at 9 bases. Per the germline V gene, CDR1 is SGHRS and CDR2 is YFSETQ. The CDR3 consists of 16 residues. Germline trimming cut 2 bases from V and 6 bases from J; bases unmatched to any gene: 9. Variable domain in full (rest from reference TRBV5-1 and TRBJ2-1): KAGVTQTPRYLIKTRGQQVTLSCSPISGHRSVSWYQQTPGQGLQFLFEYFSETQRNKGNFPGRFSGRQFSNSRSEMNVSTLELGDSALYLCASSLGGTSQGNEQFFGPGTRLTVL.